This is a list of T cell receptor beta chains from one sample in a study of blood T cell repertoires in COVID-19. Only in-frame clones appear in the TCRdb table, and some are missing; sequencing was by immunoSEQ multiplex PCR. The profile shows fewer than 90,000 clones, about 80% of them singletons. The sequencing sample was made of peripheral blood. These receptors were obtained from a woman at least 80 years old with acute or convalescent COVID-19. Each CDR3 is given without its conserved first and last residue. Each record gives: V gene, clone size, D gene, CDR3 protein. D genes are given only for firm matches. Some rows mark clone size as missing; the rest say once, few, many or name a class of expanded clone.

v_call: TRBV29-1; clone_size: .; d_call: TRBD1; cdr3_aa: SARGDRDPLYEQY
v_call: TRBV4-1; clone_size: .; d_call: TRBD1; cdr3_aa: ASSQPGTGGFNEQF
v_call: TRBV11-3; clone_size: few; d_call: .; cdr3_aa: ASSRRQPRGELF
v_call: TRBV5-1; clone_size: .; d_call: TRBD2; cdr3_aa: ASSSIPGLALSYEQY
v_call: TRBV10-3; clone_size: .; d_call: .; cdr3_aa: AISEGAKSGYT
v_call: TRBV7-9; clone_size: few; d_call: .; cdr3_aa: ASSLVVNTEAF
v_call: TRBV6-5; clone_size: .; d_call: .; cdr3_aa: ASLGRPETQY
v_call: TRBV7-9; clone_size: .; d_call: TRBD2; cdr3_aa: ASSFPGSGATTSYNEQF
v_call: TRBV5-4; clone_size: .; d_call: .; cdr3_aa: ASSLQGPYEQY
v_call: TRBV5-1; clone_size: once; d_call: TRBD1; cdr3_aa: ASSLGQGRDSPLH
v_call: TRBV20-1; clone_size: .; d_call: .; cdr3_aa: SARNTEAF
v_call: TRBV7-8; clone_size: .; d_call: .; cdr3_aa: ASSLAQQNPYNEQF
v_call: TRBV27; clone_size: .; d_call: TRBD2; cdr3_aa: ASSPRLGGSGTDTQY
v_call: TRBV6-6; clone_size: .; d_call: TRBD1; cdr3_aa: ASSLTRDRGPTNYGYT
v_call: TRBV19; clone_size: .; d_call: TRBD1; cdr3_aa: ASSWDRGSWDSPLH
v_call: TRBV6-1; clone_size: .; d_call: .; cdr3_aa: ASSEVVGEQF
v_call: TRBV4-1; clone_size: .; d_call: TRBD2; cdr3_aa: ASSHLQAGIPIYEQY
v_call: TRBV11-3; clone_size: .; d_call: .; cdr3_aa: ASSSNSYQETQY
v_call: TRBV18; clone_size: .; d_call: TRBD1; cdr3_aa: ASSPQGAGYEQY
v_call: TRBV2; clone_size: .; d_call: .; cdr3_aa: ASSGRVTNTGELF
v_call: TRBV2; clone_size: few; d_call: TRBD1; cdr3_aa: ASSWTGNLRSQETQY
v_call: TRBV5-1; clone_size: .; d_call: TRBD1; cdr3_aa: ASSLADPGGEQY
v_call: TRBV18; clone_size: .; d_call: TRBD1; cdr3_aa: ASSRDRDNSPLH
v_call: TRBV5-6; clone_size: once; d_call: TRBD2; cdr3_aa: ASSLFPGTSSYEQY
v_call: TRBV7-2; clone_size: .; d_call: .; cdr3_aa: ASSGQRGYGYT
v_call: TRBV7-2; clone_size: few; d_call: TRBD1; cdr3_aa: ASSARGGTGASGYT
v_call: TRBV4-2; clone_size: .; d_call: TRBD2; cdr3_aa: ASSHLGLAATNTGELF
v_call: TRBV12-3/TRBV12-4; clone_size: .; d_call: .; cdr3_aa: ASSTNNQPQH
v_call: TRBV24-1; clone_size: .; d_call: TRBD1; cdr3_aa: ATSDSRTGGNEQF
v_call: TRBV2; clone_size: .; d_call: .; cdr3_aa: ASSKTGRGPQH
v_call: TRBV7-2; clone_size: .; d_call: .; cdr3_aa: ASSPNLGYRAGQTDTQY
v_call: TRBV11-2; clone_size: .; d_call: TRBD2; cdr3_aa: ASSLIAGGTDTQY
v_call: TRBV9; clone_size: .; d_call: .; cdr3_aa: ASSAYLGLVYEQY
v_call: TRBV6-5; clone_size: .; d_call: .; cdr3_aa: ASRVGGFMNTEAF
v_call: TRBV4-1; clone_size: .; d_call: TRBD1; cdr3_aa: ASSLGQGEPPNTGELF
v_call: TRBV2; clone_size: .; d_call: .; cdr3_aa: ASDDWSTRYSGANVLT
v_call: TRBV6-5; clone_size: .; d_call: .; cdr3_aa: ASLGRELGTDTQY
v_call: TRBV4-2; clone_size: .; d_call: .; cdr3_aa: ASSQSGGDLQETQY
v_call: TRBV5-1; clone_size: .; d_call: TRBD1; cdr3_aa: ASSIAGTGLLETQY
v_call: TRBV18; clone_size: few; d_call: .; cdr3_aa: ASSPLGVNTEAF
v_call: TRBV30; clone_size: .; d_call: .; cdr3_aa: AWRRRPVNF